These 20 T cell receptor beta chains were all obtained from the same sample, sequenced in a study of T-cell memory formation after mild COVID-19. TCRdb called the 5' RACE reads again in MiXCR, with one record for every CDR3 protein. This table has 470,000 or so distinct CDR3 sequences, around a sixth appearing once. Sequenced: PBMCs or a T cell subset sorted from them (not recorded which). Source of these receptors: an adult woman who had mild COVID-19 (a few samples of this study predate the infection). Cell type and time point are not known.

The gene calls are TRBV5-1 and TRBJ2-4; D may be TRBD1 (6 bases). Germline V gene lookup returns CDR1 SGHRS and CDR2 YFSETQ. Trimming stripped 2 bases from V and 8 bases from J, with 14 bases between. The CDR3 runs 14 residues. As DNA, the CDR3 is TGCGCCAGCAGCTTTACCGGACAGTTGGACATTCAGTACTTC. Translated: CASSFTGQLDIQYF.

This clonotype was counted many times. The chain uses TRBV5-1 and TRBJ2-5, with a possible D match to TRBD2 (6 bases). The germline V and J ends were trimmed by 4 bases and 1 base, with 11 bases remaining between them. The germline V gene has CDR1 SGHRS and CDR2 YFSETQ. The length of the CDR3 is 14 residues. The CDR3 sequence is CASSPGSGQETQYF. The CDR3 nucleotides are TGCGCCAGCAGCCCCGGGAGCGGCCAAGAGACCCAGTACTTC. The whole variable domain, filled in from reference TRBV5-1 and TRBJ2-5, reads KAGVTQTPRYLIKTRGQQVTLSCSPISGHRSVSWYQQTPGQGLQFLFEYFSETQRNKGNFPGRFSGRQFSNSRSEMNVSTLELGDSALYLCASSPGSGQETQYFGPGTRLLVL.

This clonotype has at least ten counts. The chain carries TRBV7-8 and TRBJ1-5, with D hard to call. Germline-derived CDR1 and CDR2 are SGHVS and FQNEAQ. V lost 5 bases to trimming and J lost 6 bases, with 8 bases between them. The CDR3 spans 12 residues. CDR3 bases: TGTGCCAGCAGCGTCCGGGGTCAGCCCCAGCATTTT. Protein: CASSVRGQPQHF.

This clonotype was detected many times. The chain joins TRBV11-2 to TRBJ2-1, with 15 bases that match TRBD2. The germline V gene encodes CDR1 SGHAT and CDR2 FQNNGV. CDR3 length: 17 residues. Unmatched junction bases numbered 3, after V lost 3 bases and J lost 3 bases. This chain's CDR3 is CASSLGLAGGNYNEQFF. The CDR3 DNA follows: TGTGCCAGCAGCTTGGGACTAGCGGGGGGTAACTACAATGAGCAGTTCTTC.

This clonotype was observed at least ten times. V is TRBV2 and J is TRBJ1-5; D ambiguous. V dropped 4 bases and J dropped 0 bases, with 7 bases sitting between them. CDR1 is SNHLY, CDR2 FYNNEI, per germline. This CDR3 spans 14 amino acids. The CDR3: CASSAGYSNQPQHF. The DNA for the CDR3 is TGTGCCAGCAGTGCGGGGTATAGCAATCAGCCCCAGCATTTT.

This chain uses TRBV2 with TRBJ2-4, with TRBD2 matching 7 bases. V trimming: 3 bases; J trimming: 8 bases; junction bases outside the gene matches: 10. CDR1 and CDR2 from the germline V gene are SNHLY and FYNNEI. This CDR3 comprises 15 residues. CDR3 sequence reads: CASSDAGTNKDIQYF. CDR3 DNA sequence: TGTGCCAGCAGTGACGCCGGGACTAATAAGGACATTCAGTACTTC.

In its sample, this clonotype was seen a few times. The genes are TRBV3-1 and TRBJ1-2; D is perhaps TRBD1 (6 bases). Trimming shortened V by 4 bases and J by 4 bases, and 13 bases separated the two germline ends. The germline gives CDR1 LGHDT, CDR2 YNNKEL (reference sequence). This CDR3 comprises 14 residues. This chain's CDR3 is CASSPSGGGYGYTF. CDR3 nucleotide sequence: TGTGCCAGCAGCCCCTCCGGGGGCGGCTATGGCTACACCTTC.

The J gene is TRBJ2-7, the V gene TRBV5-1, with TRBD1 matching 11 bases. This CDR3 has 15 residues. V dropped 3 bases and J dropped 3; count of bases not matched to a gene: 5. Germline-derived CDR1 and CDR2 are SGHRS and YFSETQ. The CDR3 spells CASSSRDRGIYEQYF. In DNA, the CDR3 is TGCGCCAGCAGCTCCCGGGACAGGGGGATCTACGAGCAGTACTTC.

The rearrangement joins TRBV27 to TRBJ2-2, with 11 bases fitting TRBD1. Trimming cost V 8 bases and J 6 bases; bases outside gene matches: 5. The CDR3 spans 14 residues. The germline gives CDR1 MNHEY, CDR2 SMNVEV (reference sequence). CDR3 region: CASRPGQGAGELFF. The CDR3 bases are TGTGCCAGCCGTCCGGGACAGGGGGCCGGGGAGCTGTTTTTT.

This clonotype occurred a few times. This chain connects TRBV29-1 to TRBJ2-3; 12 bases are a match to TRBD2. CDR1 and CDR2 from the germline V gene are SQVTM and ANQGSEA. This CDR3 is 15 amino acids long. V dropped 7 bases and J dropped 2; count of bases not matched to a gene: 7. The CDR3 DNA follows: TGCAGCGGCCTAGCGGGGGGGCGTTTCACAGATACGCAGTATTTT. Its translation: CSGLAGGRFTDTQYF.

J is TRBJ1-1 and V is TRBV6-5; D not certain. The CDR3 runs to 15 residues. Germline CDR1 reads MNHEY; CDR2 reads SVGAGI. V was pared by 5 bases and J by 1 base, with 14 bases between. The CDR3 coding sequence is TGTGCCAGCAGTCCACCCGGTCAGGCGAACACTGAAGCTTTCTTT. Its translation is CASSPPGQANTEAFF.

This rearrangement joins TRBV4-2 to TRBJ1-2; the match to TRBD1 covers 7 bases. CDR1 LGHNA and CDR2 YNFKEQ come from the germline V gene. The CDR3 extends over 15 amino acids. J gave up 6 bases and V 0 bases, and 7 bases lay outside the gene matches. CDR3 sequence reads: CASSQEQTGLDGYTF. The CDR3 DNA sequence: TGTGCCAGCAGCCAAGAACAGACAGGGCTCGATGGCTACACCTTC.

This clonotype was seen only a few times. The chain links TRBV20-1 to TRBJ2-1, with D possibly TRBD2 on 6 matching bases. Trimming shortened V by 3 bases and J by 12 bases, and 21 bases separated the two germline ends. CDR1 and CDR2 from the germline V gene are DFQATT and SNEGSKA (reference sequence). The CDR3 runs 14 residues. The CDR3 DNA follows: TGCAGTGCTAGGGATCCGATGGCGGCCGGGGGGCAGTTCTTC. This codes for CSARDPMAAGGQFF.

A few counts support this clonotype. The J gene is TRBJ1-5, the V gene TRBV10-3; 7 nucleotides agree with TRBD1. There are 12 residues in the CDR3. J was trimmed by 6 bases and V by 11 bases; bases with no gene match: 7. Germline-derived CDR1 and CDR2 are ENHRY and SYGVKD. CDR3 DNA sequence: TGTGCCTCCCAGGGGGTCGGTCAGCCCCAGCATTTT. Amino acids: CASQGVGQPQHF.

The chain is built from TRBV7-6 and TRBJ2-1, with TRBD2 identical over 8 bases. With V trimmed by 2 bases and J by 9 bases, 6 bases remained unmatched. This CDR3 has 14 residues. Germline CDR1 is SGHVS and CDR2 is FNYEAQ. The CDR3 bases are TGTGCCAGCAGCTTATACGGGGGGGCCCGTGAGCAGTTCTTC. Translation gives CASSLYGGAREQFF.

This clonotype was detected many times. The V and J genes are TRBV4-1 and TRBJ2-3; 9 bases are a match to TRBD2. Germline V gene data show CDR1 as MGHRA and CDR2 as YSYEKL. CDR3 size: 20 residues. V was clipped by 2 bases and J by 2 bases; unmatched bases: 17. CDR3 loop: CASSQPHEGRLAVPTDTQYF. CDR3 coding DNA: TGCGCCAGCAGCCAACCCCATGAGGGGAGACTAGCGGTACCCACAGATACGCAGTATTTT.

This clonotype was counted a few times. The chain combines TRBV25-1 with TRBJ1-2; 7 bases agree with TRBD1. Trimming at V came to 7 bases and at J to 6 bases, leaving 8 bases not matched to a gene. The CDR3 spans 13 residues. Germline CDR1 MGHDK, CDR2 SYGVNS. CDR3 nucleotides: TGTGCCAGCAAAATCCAGGGGGGGAATGGCTACACCTTC. It yields the protein CASKIQGGNGYTF.

The rearrangement joins TRBV24-1 to TRBJ2-3; 9 nucleotides match TRBD1. Germline V gene lookup returns CDR1 KGHDR and CDR2 SFDVKD. The CDR3 is made up of 15 amino acids. Trimming cost V 3 bases and J 3 bases; bases outside gene matches: 3. The CDR3, as DNA: TGTGCCACCAGTGATCGGGACAGGGCAACAGATACGCAGTATTTT. It is translated as CATSDRDRATDTQYF.

The chain carries TRBV11-3 and TRBJ2-1; D call uncertain. The CDR3 loop spans 14 amino acids. In germline, CDR1 is SGHNT, CDR2 YENEEA. The ends were cut back, 6 bases at V and 6 bases at J, with 15 bases in the middle. CDR3 nucleotides: TGTGCCAGCAGAGACCGGGTATCGGGCAATGAGCAGTTCTTC. This codes for CASRDRVSGNEQFF.

The rearrangement uses TRBV5-1 and TRBJ1-1, with 9 positions matching TRBD1. The germline V gene encodes CDR1 SGHRS and CDR2 YFSETQ. Unmatched junction bases numbered 10, after V lost 3 bases and J lost 4 bases. The CDR3 runs 16 residues. CDR3 amino acids: CASSSNRGQVGTEAFF. The CDR3 coding sequence is TGCGCCAGCAGCTCGAACAGGGGGCAGGTGGGCACTGAAGCTTTCTTT.